A single sample is the source of the 27 T cell receptor beta chains below, sequenced in a study of T cells in women clearing cervical HPV infection (dated by TCRdb to 2017 to 2018). The library was prepared using the immunoSEQ multiplex PCR assay. Imported from immuneACCESS, the table was reduced by TCRdb to in-frame sequences with V and J called. These copies leave out some clones; in studies compared against another copy, an unresolved V gene accounts for under half, and the cause of the remainder is not known. The table for this sample shows about 40,000 clones. The ten top clones hold 4.5% to 5.5% of the sample. Sequencing was done on a sample of blood buffy coat. The source is a woman aged 18 to 69 with a cervical HPV16 infection that either progressed to CIN3+ or cleared (not recorded which).

The part of the CDR3 DNA that was read is TGTGCCAGCAGCTCCACAGGGACCCCCTCTGGAAACACC. This gives the protein CASSSTGTPSGNT. The CDR3 reads in full as CASSSTGTPSGNTIYF. The V gene is TRBV7-3, the J gene TRBJ1-3; possible D gene TRBD1, 6 bases. The read ends 3 residues shy of where the CDR3 ends; the end is completed using the germline J gene. The CDR3 is made up of 16 amino acids. From germline, CDR1 is SGHTA and CDR2 FQGTGA. Trimming stripped 4 bases from V and 0 bases from J, with 13 bases between.

Concerning this clone: Read data end 3 residues before the CDR3 end; the end is taken from the germline J gene. The chain couples TRBV2 to TRBJ1-2; 11 bases align to TRBD1. The CDR3 is 15 amino acids. Trimming cost V 8 bases and J 6 bases; bases outside gene matches: 11. From germline, CDR1 is SNHLY and CDR2 FYNNEI. The CDR3 spells CASEDRGRRKDGYTF. The sequenced CDR3 bases are TGTGCCAGCGAGGACAGGGGGCGCAGGAAGGATGGC.

A word on this clone: Read sequence stops 3 residues before the CDR3 end, and the germline J gene provides the missing end. The chain is built from TRBV5-1 and TRBJ2-2, with no clear D. Germline V gene lookup returns CDR1 SGHRS and CDR2 YFSETQ. The CDR3 runs 14 residues. V was clipped by 0 bases and J by 7 bases, with 10 bases between them. CDR3: CASSLETVGGELFF. CDR3 DNA, as far as it was read: TGCGCCAGCAGCTTGGAAACAGTTGGCGGGGAG.

Concerning this clone itself: With the read ending 3 residues before the CDR3 end, the germline J gene is used to fill in that end. This rearrangement joins TRBV2 to TRBJ2-2, with D tentatively TRBD2 (5 bases). Between the trimmed V and J ends, which lost 1 base and 6 bases, there was a span of 12 bases. The CDR3 is 15 amino acids. CDR1 is SNHLY and CDR2 is FYNNEI in the germline V gene. The sequenced CDR3 bases are TGTGCCAGCAGTGAAGTTGGACTGGGGTCCGGGGAG. It codes for CASSEVGLGSGE. The entire CDR3 sequence reads CASSEVGLGSGELFF. Variable domain in full (rest from reference TRBV2 and TRBJ2-2): EPEVTQTPSHQVTQMGQEVILRCVPISNHLYFYWYRQILGQKVEFLVSFYNNEISEKSEIFDDQFSVERPDGSNFTLKIRSTKLEDSAMYFCASSEVGLGSGELFFGEGSRLTVL.

In regard to this clone: At one end, the junction sequence differs from germline, possibly due to a read error. The CDR3 end lies 3 residues beyond the end of the read and is filled in from the germline J gene. The J gene is TRBJ2-1, the V gene TRBV10-2; TRBD1 agrees at 10 bases. Germline assignment: CDR1 WSHSY and CDR2 SAAADI. This CDR3 region has 14 residues. The CDR3: CASIETGGSNEQFF. CDR3 DNA (partial): TGCGCCAGCATTGAGACAGGGGGCTCCAATGAG.

Comment on this clone: Read sequence stops 3 residues before the CDR3 end, and the germline J gene provides the missing end. This chain links TRBV7-2 with TRBJ1-5; 7 bases fit TRBD1. Per germline, CDR1 SGHTA and CDR2 FQGNSA. The CDR3 loop spans 13 amino acids. With V trimmed by 3 bases and J by 5 bases, 1 base remained unmatched. CDR3 sequence: CASSFGTDQPQHF. CDR3 bases read: TGTGCCAGCAGCTTCGGGACAGATCAGCCC.

By frequency, this clone registers large. The CDR3 end falls 3 residues outside the read, so it is completed with the germline J gene. The identical CDR3 is also encoded by other nucleotide sequences in the sample. This chain connects TRBV5-1 to TRBJ1-1; 7 bases match TRBD1. Germline V gene sequence: CDR1 SGHRS, CDR2 YFSETQ. Trimming cost V 4 bases and J 5 bases; bases outside gene matches: 5. This CDR3 comprises 13 residues. The DNA read from the CDR3 is TGCGCCAGCAGCACAAGACAGGGAACTGAA. This translates into CASSTRQGTE. The whole CDR3 region reads CASSTRQGTEAFF.

Details on this clone: The read ends 3 residues shy of where the CDR3 ends; the end is completed using the germline J gene. V is TRBV19 and J is TRBJ1-4, with 7 positions matching TRBD1. The length of the CDR3 is 14 residues. V lost 6 bases and J lost 4; bases outside the gene matches: 5. Germline CDR1 reads LNHDA; CDR2 reads SQIVND (reference sequence). The sequenced CDR3 bases are TGTGCCAGTAGCGACGACAGGGATAATGAAAAA. Amino acid sequence: CASSDDRDNEK. The CDR3 reads in full as CASSDDRDNEKLFF.

As for this clone: The read comes to an end 3 residues before the CDR3 does, leaving the germline J gene to fill in the end. This rearrangement joins TRBV13 to TRBJ1-2, with D unclear. The CDR3 has 13 amino acids. Trimming removed 0 bases at V and 6 bases at J, with 8 bases between. Germline V CDR1 and CDR2: PRHDT, FYEKMQ (reference sequence). The CDR3 bases that were read are TGTGCCAGCAGCTTAGGAGGGTTCAATGGC. Protein sequence: CASSLGGFNG. In full, the CDR3 is CASSLGGFNGYTF.

Concerning this clone: The observed sequence ends 3 residues before the CDR3 terminus, with the missing tail filled in from the germline J gene. The chain carries TRBV7-6 and TRBJ2-5, with D perhaps matching TRBD2 (5 bases). The V end was cut by 5 bases, the J end by 5 bases, with 21 bases between. The CDR3 is 16 amino acids. Germline loops: CDR1 SGHVS, CDR2 FNYEAQ. CDR3 in amino acids: CASSQQAAPRIETQYF. CDR3 DNA (partial): TGTGCCAGCAGCCAACAAGCGGCCCCGCGAATCGAGACC.

A remark on this clone: Sequencing ends 3 residues short of the CDR3 end; the germline J gene provides the rest. V gene TRBV18 combines with J gene TRBJ1-1; 11 bases align to TRBD1. The CDR3 sequence is 13 residues long. The germline CDR1 and CDR2 sequences are KGHSH and LQKENI. The CDR3 protein is CASSSGQGAAAFF. Incomplete CDR3 DNA: TGTGCCAGCTCATCCGGACAGGGGGCGGCT.

With regard to this clone: Coverage ceases 3 residues before the CDR3 finishes, and the germline J gene fills in the end. This rearrangement joins TRBV6-8 to TRBJ2-5; D gene uncertain. The CDR3 spans 16 residues. Germline V lookup: CDR1 MNHGY, CDR2 SAAAGT. The V gene lost 0 bases and the J gene lost 2 bases, with 13 bases spanning the gap. CDR3 bases read: TGTGCCAGCAGTTACTCGAAGGCCGAAAGGCAAGAGACC. Amino acids: CASSYSKAERQET. The entire CDR3 reads CASSYSKAERQETQYF.

About this clone itself: From the germline J gene comes the end of the CDR3, since the read stops 3 residues before it. The V gene is TRBV18, the J gene TRBJ2-2; D is unclear. Trimming cost V 0 bases and J 0 bases, with 8 bases left between them. The V gene's germline CDR1 is KGHSH and CDR2 LQKENI. CDR3 length: 16 amino acids. Partial CDR3 DNA: TGTGCCAGCTCACCACCCAGCAGGCCGAACACCGGGGAG. Its protein product is CASSPPSRPNTGE. The full CDR3 is CASSPPSRPNTGELFF.

A word on this clone: Read coverage stops 3 residues before the CDR3 terminus; the germline J gene supplies the remainder. This chain joins TRBV5-4 and TRBJ1-6, with D possibly matching TRBD1 (6 bases). The germline CDR1 and CDR2 sequences are SGHNT and YYREEE (reference sequence). The CDR3 totals 14 residues. V lost 1 base and J 8 bases, leaving 10 bases between the germline ends. This CDR3 is CASSLKHRDSPLHF. The CDR3 bases that were read are TGTGCCAGCAGCTTGAAACACAGGGATTCACCC.

On this clone: The read is 3 residues too short to cover the CDR3 end, so that end is filled in from the germline J gene. The rearrangement joins TRBV24-1 to TRBJ2-3, with 7 bases identical to TRBD2. The ends lost 4 bases at V and 0 bases at J; junction bases unmatched: 9. The CDR3 is 17 amino acids. Germline loops: CDR1 KGHDR, CDR2 SFDVKD. The sequenced CDR3 bases are TGTGCCACCAGTGACAGTGGGACTACCTCTAGCACAGATACG. It translates to CATSDSGTTSSTDT. The entire CDR3 is CATSDSGTTSSTDTQYF.

With respect to this clone: The read terminates 3 residues before the CDR3 end, so the remaining end is supplied by the germline J gene. The genes are TRBV9 and TRBJ1-4; 12 nucleotides line up with TRBD1. Per germline, CDR1 SGDLS and CDR2 YYNGEE. CDR3 length: 16 amino acids. The V segment lost 2 bases and the J segment 5 bases; nucleotides outside the gene matches: 4. CDR3 residues: CASSVAGTGGNEKLFF. CDR3 bases read: TGTGCCAGCAGCGTCGCAGGGACAGGGGGCAATGAAAAA.

With regard to this clone: Read coverage stops 3 residues before the CDR3 terminus; the germline J gene supplies the remainder. The chain recombines TRBV5-5 with TRBJ1-5; D is perhaps TRBD1 (5 bases). Per the germline V gene, CDR1 is SGHKS and CDR2 is YYEKEE (reference sequence). With 4 bases removed from V and 6 bases from J, the gap between germline ends came to 17 bases. The CDR3 extends over 15 amino acids. The sequenced part of the CDR3 DNA is TGTGCCAGCAGCCGGGACGGGAATAGCGGTCAGCCC. Its translation is CASSRDGNSGQP. The whole CDR3 sequence is CASSRDGNSGQPQHF. Full variable domain (rest looked up from reference TRBV5-5 and TRBJ1-5): DAGVTQSPTHLIKTRGQQVTLRCSPISGHKSVSWYQQVLGQGPQFIFQYYEKEERGRGNFPDRFSARQFPNYSSELNVNALLLGDSALYLCASSRDGNSGQPQHFGDGTRLSIL.

As regards this clone: The read comes to an end 3 residues before the CDR3 does, leaving the germline J gene to fill in the end. The chain employs TRBV2 and TRBJ2-3, with 10 bases lining up with TRBD2. The CDR3 has 13 residues. Looked up from germline, CDR1 is SNHLY and CDR2 is FYNNEI. The J segment lost 4 bases and the V segment lost 9 bases, leaving 4 bases of the junction unmatched. The CDR3 loop reads CASSGGNADTQYF. Partial CDR3 DNA: TGTGCCAGTAGCGGGGGGAACGCAGATACG.

On this clone: The read halts 3 residues ahead of the CDR3 end, with the missing end drawn from the germline J gene. This chain links TRBV29-1 with TRBJ2-1; TRBD1 agrees at 7 bases. The CDR3 contains 16 residues. Germline V gene data show CDR1 as SQVTM and CDR2 as ANQGSEA. J gave up 5 bases and V 4 bases, and 14 bases lay outside the gene matches. The sequenced part of the CDR3 DNA is TGCAGCGTTGTTTATCGAAGGGGACAGACGGACAATGAG. Amino acid sequence: CSVVYRRGQTDNE. The full CDR3 is CSVVYRRGQTDNEQFF.

With regard to this clone: The sequence runs out 3 residues before the end of the CDR3; the remainder is reconstructed from the germline J gene. This sequence joins TRBV20-1 and TRBJ2-5; D possibly corresponds to TRBD1 (5 bases). Germline assignment: CDR1 DFQATT and CDR2 SNEGSKA (reference sequence). Between the trimmed V and J ends, which lost 4 bases and 1 base, there was a span of 13 bases. The CDR3 totals 14 residues. CDR3 sequence: CSAKGKGPQETQYF. The part of the CDR3 DNA that was read is TGCAGTGCTAAGGGAAAGGGGCCCCAAGAGACC.

Of note for this clone: The read is 3 residues too short to cover the CDR3 end, so that end is filled in from the germline J gene. The gene calls are TRBV5-1 and TRBJ2-5; 8 nucleotides agree with TRBD2. The length of the CDR3 is 14 residues. Germline V gene data show CDR1 as SGHRS and CDR2 as YFSETQ. V trimming: 3 bases; J trimming: 5 bases; junction bases outside the gene matches: 6. CDR3: CASSSGLAAETQYF. Partial CDR3 DNA: TGCGCCAGCAGCTCAGGACTAGCCGCTGAGACC. Complete variable domain (other parts from reference TRBV5-1 and TRBJ2-5): KAGVTQTPRYLIKTRGQQVTLSCSPISGHRSVSWYQQTPGQGLQFLFEYFSETQRNKGNFPGRFSGRQFSNSRSEMNVSTLELGDSALYLCASSSGLAAETQYFGPGTRLLVL.

Note on this clone: At one of its ends the junction is not consistent with the germline gene, which may arise from a read error. The read stops 3 residues short of the end of the CDR3; the missing end is completed from the germline J gene. V usage is TRBV11-2 and J usage is TRBJ2-1; the match to TRBD2 covers 10 bases. Germline assignment: CDR1 SGHAT and CDR2 FQNNGV. The CDR3 extends over 15 amino acids. The DNA read from the CDR3 is TGTGCCAGCAGCTTAGGGACTAGCGGTTACAGTGAG. It yields the protein CASSLGTSGYSE. The entire CDR3 protein reads CASSLGTSGYSEQFF.

CDR3 protein: CASSEHTGGYADTQYF. The part of the CDR3 DNA that was read is TGTGCCAGCAGTGAACACACAGGGGGGTATGCAGATACG. This chain joins TRBV6-1 and TRBJ2-3, with 8 bases matching TRBD1. Coverage ceases 3 residues before the CDR3 finishes, and the germline J gene fills in the end. V trimming: 2 bases; J trimming: 4 bases; junction bases outside the gene matches: 8. Germline V gene data show CDR1 as MNHNS and CDR2 as SASEGT. The length of the CDR3 is 16 residues.

A remark on this clone: The read halts 3 residues ahead of the CDR3 end, with the missing end drawn from the germline J gene. J is TRBJ1-6 and V is TRBV6-4; maybe TRBD1 (5 bases). CDR1 MRHNA and CDR2 SNTAGT come from the germline V gene. Trimming cost V 2 bases and J 2 bases, with 13 bases left between them. This CDR3 has 17 residues. Here the CDR3 reads CASSDQGAGAYNSPLHF. The CDR3 bases that were read are TGTGCCAGCAGTGACCAAGGAGCGGGGGCCTATAATTCACCC.

About this clone: The CDR3 end falls 3 residues outside the read, so it is completed with the germline J gene. The V gene is TRBV29-1, the J gene TRBJ2-3; D ambiguous. CDR1 and CDR2 (germline): SQVTM, ANQGSEA. The V and J ends lost 6 bases and 3 bases respectively, with 10 bases between them. This CDR3 has 12 amino acids. CDR3 protein: CSVLASTDTQYF. The covered CDR3 bases are TGCAGCGTGCTGGCTAGTACAGATACG.

For this clone: The read finishes 3 residues shy of the CDR3 end, and the germline J gene is used to complete it. The chain has TRBV20-1 and TRBJ2-4, with 9 bases matching TRBD2. Germline CDR1 reads DFQATT; CDR2 reads SNEGSKA (reference sequence). The CDR3 covers 14 residues. V gave up 6 bases and J gave up 3 bases; unmatched junction bases: 6. CDR3 loop: CSAKRGVDKNIQYF. Partial CDR3 DNA: TGCAGTGCCAAGCGGGGGGTCGACAAAAACATT.

Of note for this clone: The read terminates 3 residues ahead of where the CDR3 ends, so the germline J gene completes it. The chain employs TRBV19 and TRBJ1-1; 7 nucleotides match TRBD1. The CDR3 runs to 15 residues. CDR1 is LNHDA, CDR2 SQIVND, per germline (reference sequence). V was pared by 9 bases and J by 4 bases, with 14 bases of the junction left unmatched. Incomplete CDR3 DNA: TGTGCCAGCGGGAAGGGTACAGGGGTTGTCACTGAA. Its translation: CASGKGTGVVTE. The entire CDR3 sequence reads CASGKGTGVVTEAFF.